These 23 T cell receptor beta chains came from one sample sequenced in a study of T cell responses to AZD1222 COVID-19 vaccine. Method: immunoSEQ multiplex PCR; TCRdb's copy keeps in-frame clones and lacks some. This table has roughly 70,000 clones, around nine tenths appearing once. The sequenced sample was peripheral blood, obtained 28 days after the second dose of the MenACWY control vaccine. These receptor sequences come from an adult who received the MenACWY meningococcal vaccine as a control.

The V and J genes are TRBV29-1 and TRBJ2-1; 11 nucleotides align to TRBD2. In germline, CDR1 is SQVTM, CDR2 ANQGSEA. The CDR3 extends over 17 amino acids. The junction had 10 bases not matched to a gene; V was cut back by 3 bases and J by 3 bases. The chain's CDR3 is CSVEAPILAGDYNEQFF. The CDR3 coding sequence is TGCAGCGTTGAGGCCCCAATACTAGCGGGGGACTACAATGAGCAGTTCTTC.

This sequence joins TRBV5-4 and TRBJ2-7, with no clear D. CDR1 and CDR2 from the germline V gene are SGHNT and YYREEE (reference sequence). The CDR3 consists of 11 residues. Trimming left V 7 bases short and J 2 bases short, with 7 bases between. CDR3 DNA: TGTGCCAGCGGCCCTACCTACGAGCAGTACTTC. This sequence encodes CASGPTYEQYF.

J is TRBJ2-7 and V is TRBV28, with D possibly TRBD1 on 6 matching bases. The V end lost 8 bases, the J end lost 5 bases, and 16 bases lay between the germline ends. Per germline, CDR1 MDHEN and CDR2 SYDVKM. This CDR3 has 13 residues. Here the CDR3 DNA reads TGTGCCAGCTGGCCAGGGGTGGGGCACGAGCAGTACTTC. Protein sequence: CASWPGVGHEQYF.

This rearrangement joins TRBV4-2 to TRBJ2-1; D is possibly TRBD2 (5 bases). The CDR3 extends over 15 amino acids. Germline CDR1 is LGHNA and CDR2 is YNFKEQ. V shed 1 base and J shed 2 bases, with 9 bases lying between them. Here the CDR3 reads CASSQAGGPYNEQFF. DNA of the CDR3: TGTGCCAGCAGCCAAGCGGGCGGGCCCTACAATGAGCAGTTCTTC.

The chain joins TRBV11-3 to TRBJ2-1; no reliable D call. This CDR3 is built from 14 residues. Trimming removed 1 base from V and 1 base from J, with 5 bases in between. CDR1 and CDR2 (germline): SGHNT, YENEEA. CDR3 DNA: TGTGCCAGCAGCTTAGCGGGTTCCTACAATGAGCAGTTCTTC. Protein product: CASSLAGSYNEQFF.

This chain connects TRBV14 to TRBJ1-1; D ambiguous. Germline lookup yields CDR1 SGHDN and CDR2 FVKESK. The germline V and J ends were trimmed by 2 bases and 6 bases, with 10 bases remaining between them. The CDR3 spans 13 residues. CDR3 DNA sequence: TGTGCCAGCAGCCAAAGGTTGGTTTCTGAAGCTTTCTTT. Translating it yields CASSQRLVSEAFF.

This chain connects TRBV5-4 to TRBJ2-1, with 9 nucleotides matching TRBD1. From germline, CDR1 is SGHNT and CDR2 YYREEE (reference sequence). CDR3 length: 14 residues. V dropped 4 bases and J dropped 7; count of bases not matched to a gene: 6. The CDR3 loop is CASSTQGASNEQFF. The CDR3 DNA reads as TGTGCCAGCAGCACACAGGGGGCGAGTAATGAGCAGTTCTTC. Together with reference TRBV5-4 and TRBJ2-1, the CDR3 gives the full variable domain: ETGVTQSPTHLIKTRGQQVTLRCSSQSGHNTVSWYQQALGQGPQFIFQYYREEENGRGNFPPRFSGLQFPNYSSELNVNALELDDSALYLCASSTQGASNEQFFGPGTRLTVL.

This clone qualifies as medium-sized. This rearrangement joins TRBV6-5 to TRBJ2-2, with 7 bases aligning to TRBD2. Germline CDR1 reads MNHEY; CDR2 reads SVGAGI. The CDR3 loop spans 16 amino acids. The V and J ends lost 2 bases and 4 bases, in that order; junction bases with no gene match: 7. CDR3 in amino acids: CASSYNPSGGTGELFF. CDR3 sequence (DNA): TGTGCCAGCAGTTACAATCCTAGCGGAGGCACCGGGGAGCTGTTTTTT.

This chain connects TRBV3-1 (or the pseudogene TRBV3-2) to TRBJ2-7; no clear D gene. The germline V gene encodes CDR1 LGHDT and CDR2 YNNKEL (reference sequence). This CDR3 is built from 14 residues. V was shortened by 1 base and J by 2 bases, with 9 bases between the two germline ends. The CDR3 sequence is CASSQVSGAYEQYF. The CDR3 DNA follows: TGTGCCAGCAGCCAAGTTAGTGGGGCCTACGAGCAGTACTTC.

The J gene is TRBJ2-7, the V gene TRBV18, with 9 bases aligning to TRBD2. V shed 5 bases and J 2 bases; nucleotides not matched to a gene: 4. CDR3 length: 14 amino acids. The germline CDR1 and CDR2 sequences are KGHSH and LQKENI. The CDR3 reads CASSASGDAYEQYF. The CDR3 DNA is TGTGCCAGCTCAGCTAGCGGGGACGCCTACGAGCAGTACTTC.

The rearrangement links TRBV7-9 to TRBJ2-3; D is ambiguous. The CDR3 contains 15 residues. The V end was cut by 2 bases, the J end by 4 bases, with 13 bases between. Germline CDR1 reads SEHNR; CDR2 reads FQNEAQ (reference sequence). CDR3 nucleotide sequence: TGTGCCAGCAGCTTAAGGCAGGATCCATCAGATACGCAGTATTTT. This sequence encodes CASSLRQDPSDTQYF. Full variable domain (remainder filled in from reference TRBV7-9 and TRBJ2-3): DTGVSQNPRHKITKRGQNVTFRCDPISEHNRLYWYRQTLGQGPEFLTYFQNEAQLEKSRLLSDRFSAERPKGSFSTLEIQRTEQGDSAMYLCASSLRQDPSDTQYFGPGTRLTVL.

V is TRBV29-1 and J is TRBJ1-4; 8 bases map to TRBD1. This CDR3 contains 12 residues. The junction had 2 bases not matched to a gene; V was cut back by 5 bases and J by 6 bases. Germline V gene sequence: CDR1 SQVTM, CDR2 ANQGSEA. The CDR3 bases are TGCAGCGTTCGACAGGGGTATGAAAAACTGTTTTTT. Encoded protein: CSVRQGYEKLFF. Variable domain in full (rest from reference TRBV29-1 and TRBJ1-4): SAVISQKPSRDICQRGTSLTIQCQVDSQVTMMFWYRQQPGQSLTLIATANQGSEATYESGFVIDKFPISRPNLTFSTLTVSNMSPEDSSIYLCSVRQGYEKLFFGSGTQLSVL.

The V gene is TRBV5-1, the J gene TRBJ2-5; D may be TRBD1 or TRBD2 (7 bases each). CDR1 is SGHRS, CDR2 YFSETQ, per germline. V lost 4 bases and J 4 bases, leaving 17 bases between the germline ends. The CDR3 sequence is 15 residues long. This CDR3 is CASSTGAPGGETQYF. Here the CDR3 DNA reads TGCGCCAGCAGCACAGGGGCCCCGGGAGGAGAGACCCAGTACTTC.

V is TRBV7-9 and J is TRBJ1-2; D is unresolved. Germline CDR1 and CDR2: SEHNR and FQNEAQ (reference sequence). The CDR3 runs 13 residues. The germline V and J ends were trimmed by 1 base and 0 bases, with 3 bases remaining between them. CDR3: CASSLETNYGYTF. The CDR3 region has the DNA TGTGCCAGCAGCTTAGAGACTAACTATGGCTACACCTTC.

CDR3 region: CASSLEGFNHNQPQHF. DNA for the CDR3: TGTGCCAGCAGTTTAGAGGGCTTCAATCACAATCAGCCCCAGCATTTT. The chain links TRBV27 to TRBJ1-5; no reliable D call. Germline assignment: CDR1 MNHEY and CDR2 SMNVEV (reference sequence). With 2 bases removed from V and 3 bases from J, the gap between germline ends came to 14 bases. The CDR3 length is 16 residues.

Concerning this clone itself: The identical CDR3 is also encoded by other nucleotide sequences in the sample. V and J are TRBV6-4 and TRBJ2-2, with a possible D match to TRBD1 (5 bases). Trimming pared 4 bases from V and 2 bases from J, leaving 5 bases between. Per germline, CDR1 MRHNA and CDR2 SNTAGT. This CDR3 has 13 residues. The CDR3, as DNA: TGTGCCAGCAGTGGGACAAACACCGGGGAGCTGTTTTTT. Its translation is CASSGTNTGELFF.

The gene calls are TRBV9 and TRBJ1-6; 7 bases line up with TRBD1. V trimming: 4 bases; J trimming: 9 bases; junction bases outside the gene matches: 7. Germline V gene sequence: CDR1 SGDLS, CDR2 YYNGEE. The CDR3 has 14 amino acids. The CDR3 bases are TGTGCCAGCAGCATAGGGGGCATGGGTTCACCCCTCCACTTT. It specifies CASSIGGMGSPLHF.

This clone was detected only a few times. V and J are TRBV2 and TRBJ2-7, with a possible D match to TRBD2 (6 bases). The CDR3 is made up of 12 amino acids. With 8 bases removed from V and 4 bases from J, the gap between germline ends came to 12 bases. The V gene's germline CDR1 is SNHLY and CDR2 FYNNEI. The CDR3 region is CASRDSAYEQYF. The CDR3 DNA reads TGTGCCAGCCGGGACTCCGCATACGAGCAGTACTTC. Full variable domain (outside the CDR3, taken from reference TRBV2 and TRBJ2-7): EPEVTQTPSHQVTQMGQEVILRCVPISNHLYFYWYRQILGQKVEFLVSFYNNEISEKSEIFDDQFSVERPDGSNFTLKIRSTKLEDSAMYFCASRDSAYEQYFGPGTRLTVT.

J is TRBJ1-2 and V is TRBV30; no firm D call. This CDR3 region has 14 residues. CDR1 is GTSNPN, CDR2 SVGIG, per germline (reference sequence). V was trimmed by 7 bases and J by 0 bases, leaving 15 bases between them. CDR3 sequence: CASTLSRANYGYTF. Written as DNA, the CDR3 is TGTGCCTCAACGCTTTCCAGAGCTAACTATGGCTACACCTTC. The variable domain in full, completed from reference TRBV30 and TRBJ1-2, reads SQTIHQWPATLVQPVGSPLSLECTVEGTSNPNLYWYRQAAGRGLQLLFYSVGIGQISSEVPQNLSASRPQDRQFILSSKKLLLSDSGFYLCASTLSRANYGYTFGSGTRLTVV.

The chain links TRBV2 to TRBJ1-6; D not resolved. V was cut by 5 bases and J by 7 bases, with 12 bases left in between. Germline V gene lookup returns CDR1 SNHLY and CDR2 FYNNEI. The CDR3 length is 14 residues. The CDR3 here is CASSRSESNSPLHF. CDR3 bases: TGTGCCAGCAGTAGGTCGGAGAGCAATTCACCCCTCCACTTT.

The genes are TRBV5-4 and TRBJ1-2; D is ambiguous. From germline, CDR1 is SGHNT and CDR2 YYREEE (reference sequence). Trimming took 4 bases from V and 4 from J, leaving 11 bases between them. This CDR3 has 13 residues. CDR3 sequence (DNA): TGTGCCAGCAGCGCTCCCGAACGCTATGGCTACACCTTC. Residues: CASSAPERYGYTF.

V is TRBV25-1 and J is TRBJ2-4, with D unclear. The V and J ends lost 4 bases and 0 bases respectively, with 7 bases between them. The CDR3 totals 14 residues. In germline, CDR1 is MGHDK, CDR2 SYGVNS. The CDR3 spells CASSGSLAKNIQYF. CDR3 in DNA: TGTGCCAGCAGTGGGTCCTTAGCCAAAAACATTCAGTACTTC.

The genes are TRBV5-8 and TRBJ2-1; D perhaps matches TRBD2 (6 bases). The CDR3 covers 11 residues. Trimming pared 4 bases from V and 9 bases from J, leaving 8 bases between. The germline V gene encodes CDR1 SGHTS and CDR2 YDEGEE. The CDR3 DNA reads as TGTGCCAGCAGCCGGGACTTTGAGCAGTTCTTC. Translation gives CASSRDFEQFF.